The clone carrying this T cell receptor beta chain was observed at least ten times. Its matching antigen is unknown. The data are from a study of CD8 T cells in ankylosing spondylitis. TCRdb itself ran the 5' RACE reads through MiXCR, one entry per CDR3 protein. The sample records fewer than 150,000 distinct CDR3 sequences, about 6.7% being singletons. Study-wide results and caveats: As for the disease-linked clones, they showed a CD8+ phenotype and occurred at relatively low frequencies in peripheral blood. A number of the motif variants had already been described in reactive arthritis synovial fluid and blood. Disease-linked clones were reportedly significantly enriched in matched ankylosing spondylitis synovial fluid. A TCR beta motif of eight highly homologous variants appeared characteristic of ankylosing spondylitis blood.

The material sequenced was blood, either unsorted or a sorted T cell fraction (not recorded which). The sequence derives from a female donor with ankylosing spondylitis or in good health (not recorded which).

CDR3 protein: CASSDIAGRENTEAFF. CDR3 coding DNA: TGTGCCAGCAGTGACATAGCGGGGCGCGAGAACACTGAAGCTTTCTTT. This chain joins TRBV6-2 or TRBV6-3 and TRBJ1-1; D is possibly TRBD1 (5 bases). The CDR3 spans 16 residues. V lost 5 bases, J lost 1 base, and 17 bases lay in between. The V gene's germline CDR1 is MNHEY and CDR2 SVGEGT.